Listed below are T cell receptor beta chains from one sample, sequenced in a study of T-cell memory formation after mild COVID-19. MiXCR was run by TCRdb on the 5' RACE reads, yielding one entry per CDR3 protein. The table has hundreds of thousands of distinct CDR3 sequences, 25% to 30% seen once; the top ten hold approximately 15%. The sample consisted of PBMCs or a T cell subset sorted from them (not recorded which). These receptors all stem from an adult woman who had mild COVID-19 (a few samples of this study predate the infection). Cell type and time point are not known. The CDR3 runs from the conserved cysteine through the conserved F or W. Each record gives: D gene, clone size, V gene, J gene, CDR3 protein, CDR3 DNA. A D gene is named only where the DNA matches it firmly. Rows give clone size only sometimes, using once, few, many, or a class for an expanded clone.

.	few	TRBV12-3/TRBV12-4	TRBJ2-5	CASSHYTLGWETQYF	TGTGCCAGCAGTCATTACACGCTTGGATGGGAGACCCAGTACTTC
.	few	TRBV5-1	TRBJ2-1	CASSFRRNEQFF	TGCGCCAGCAGCTTCAGAAGGAATGAGCAGTTCTTC
.	few	TRBV24-1	TRBJ2-1	CATNGFPYNEQFF	TGTGCCACCAACGGGTTCCCCTACAATGAGCAGTTCTTC
.	few	TRBV10-3	TRBJ2-1	CAISVSSYNEQFF	TGTGCCATCAGTGTTTCCAGCTACAATGAGCAGTTCTTC
.	few	TRBV20-1	TRBJ2-3	CSARDRDTQYF	TGCAGTGCTAGAGATCGGGATACGCAGTATTTT
.	few	TRBV20-1	TRBJ1-1	CSARDGKSMVGTEAFF	TGCAGTGCTAGAGATGGGAAAAGTATGGTGGGCACTGAAGCTTTCTTT
.	few	TRBV20-1	TRBJ1-1	CSASAGRTEAFF	TGCAGTGCTAGTGCAGGGAGGACTGAAGCTTTCTTT
TRBD2	.	TRBV5-6	TRBJ2-1	CASSRLGLAGKNEQFF	TGTGCCAGCAGCCGTCTCGGGCTAGCGGGAAAGAATGAGCAGTTCTTC
.	.	TRBV12-3/TRBV12-4	TRBJ1-1	CASSFVKETEAFF	TGTGCCAGCAGTTTTGTCAAGGAAACTGAAGCTTTCTTT
TRBD2	.	TRBV7-9	TRBJ2-1	CASSLEPSGRPNEQFF	TGTGCCAGCAGCTTAGAGCCTAGCGGGAGGCCTAATGAGCAGTTCTTC
TRBD1	few	TRBV12-3/TRBV12-4	TRBJ1-2	CASSFSGQGTTYTF	TGTGCCAGCAGTTTTTCCGGACAGGGGACAACCTACACCTTC
.	.	TRBV12-3/TRBV12-4	TRBJ2-1	CASILGSVAYNEQFF	TGTGCCAGCATTTTAGGTAGCGTCGCCTACAATGAGCAGTTCTTC
.	.	TRBV12-3/TRBV12-4	TRBJ1-6	CASSLWGPLNSPLHF	TGTGCCAGCAGTTTATGGGGGCCTCTCAATTCACCCCTCCACTTT
TRBD1	.	TRBV5-5	TRBJ1-2	CASSDGTGAGYTF	TGTGCCAGCAGCGACGGGACAGGGGCCGGCTACACCTTC
.	many	TRBV18	TRBJ2-1	CASSPRTGSRSSSYNEQFF	TGTGCCAGCTCACCCCGGACGGGGTCCCGTTCGAGCTCCTACAATGAGCAGTTCTTC
TRBD1	few	TRBV7-2	TRBJ1-6	CASSPSVRGQPNSPLHF	TGTGCCAGCAGCCCATCGGTCCGGGGACAGCCAAATTCACCCCTCCACTTT
.	.	TRBV5-6	TRBJ2-7	CASSLSGNEQYF	TGTGCCAGCAGCTTGTCGGGGAACGAGCAGTACTTC
TRBD2	few	TRBV18	TRBJ2-3	CASSPTGGTDTQYF	TGTGCCAGCTCACCAACGGGGGGTACAGATACGCAGTATTTT
.	.	TRBV7-2	TRBJ1-2	CASSVGAGGGYTF	TGTGCCAGCAGCGTGGGAGCCGGGGGGGGCTACACCTTC
.	.	TRBV4-1	TRBJ1-5	CASSQDTSNQPQHF	TGCGCCAGCAGCCAAGATACGAGCAATCAGCCCCAGCATTTT
TRBD2	few	TRBV7-9	TRBJ2-6	CASSLDRGDVGANVLTF	TGTGCCAGCAGCTTAGATCGGGGGGATGTTGGGGCCAACGTCCTGACTTTC
TRBD1	few	TRBV20-1	TRBJ1-1	CSAAQGWTEAFF	TGCAGTGCGGCACAGGGGTGGACTGAAGCTTTCTTT
TRBD1	.	TRBV7-6	TRBJ2-5	CASSLGQGYQETQYF	TGTGCCAGCAGCTTAGGACAGGGCTACCAAGAGACCCAGTACTTC
.	.	TRBV7-2	TRBJ2-1	CASSPPFDEQFF	TGTGCCAGCAGCCCACCTTTTGATGAGCAGTTCTTC
TRBD2	.	TRBV20-1	TRBJ2-3	CSAAGTRVADTQYF	TGCAGTGCAGCCGGGACTAGGGTGGCAGATACGCAGTATTTT
.	few	TRBV28	TRBJ2-1	CASSLTRSEQFF	TGTGCCAGCAGTTTAACTAGATCTGAGCAGTTCTTC
TRBD2	few	TRBV5-1	TRBJ2-7	CASSLVLRAGETGEQYF	TGCGCCAGCAGCTTGGTTTTGAGGGCGGGAGAAACGGGCGAGCAGTACTTC
.	few	TRBV12-3/TRBV12-4	TRBJ2-2	CASSFEGQNTGELFF	TGTGCCAGCAGTTTCGAGGGCCAGAACACCGGGGAGCTGTTTTTT
.	.	TRBV5-5	TRBJ1-1	CASSLVPEGRTEAFF	TGTGCCAGCAGCTTGGTTCCCGAGGGGCGAACTGAAGCTTTCTTT
.	.	TRBV5-5	TRBJ2-1	CASTERAAYNEQFF	TGTGCCAGCACCGAGCGGGCCGCCTACAATGAGCAGTTCTTC
TRBD1	.	TRBV4-1	TRBJ1-5	CASSQAEGAVNQPQHF	TGCGCCAGCAGCCAAGCTGAGGGGGCAGTCAATCAGCCCCAGCATTTT
TRBD1	few	TRBV5-6	TRBJ2-5	CASSSTGQGGFEETQYF	TGTGCCAGCAGCTCGACGGGACAGGGGGGGTTCGAAGAGACCCAGTACTTC
.	few	TRBV29-1	TRBJ2-3	CSVRRDLTDTQYF	TGCAGCGTGCGAAGGGATCTTACAGATACGCAGTATTTT
.	.	TRBV12-3/TRBV12-4	TRBJ2-5	CASSPSEPETQYF	TGTGCCAGCAGCCCTAGTGAGCCAGAGACCCAGTACTTC
TRBD1	.	TRBV7-9	TRBJ2-7	CASSTQGYEQYF	TGTGCCAGCAGCACACAGGGGTACGAGCAGTACTTC
.	.	TRBV18	TRBJ2-5	CASSDRGPQETQYF	TGTGCCAGCTCCGACCGAGGTCCCCAAGAGACCCAGTACTTC
.	few	TRBV29-1	TRBJ1-5	CSVLTGISNQPQHF	TGCAGCGTCCTCACAGGGATTAGCAATCAGCCCCAGCATTTT
TRBD2	.	TRBV11-1	TRBJ2-5	CASSELAEQETQYF	TGTGCCAGCAGCGAACTAGCGGAACAAGAGACCCAGTACTTC
.	.	TRBV5-5	TRBJ1-4	CASRQTSLNEKLFF	TGTGCCAGCCGCCAGACTTCTCTGAATGAAAAACTGTTTTTT
.	many	TRBV9	TRBJ2-5	CASSGGGPGETQYF	TGTGCCAGCAGCGGTGGAGGGCCGGGAGAGACCCAGTACTTC
.	.	TRBV2	TRBJ2-7	CASSEDTTYEQYF	TGTGCCAGCAGTGAAGACACCACCTACGAGCAGTACTTC
.	few	TRBV3-1	TRBJ2-7	CASSQDFEVGEQYF	TGTGCCAGCAGCCAAGATTTCGAGGTGGGCGAGCAGTACTTC
.	few	TRBV9	TRBJ1-2	CASSVEPRAGYTF	TGTGCCAGCAGCGTAGAACCGAGGGCTGGCTACACCTTC
.	many	TRBV20-1	TRBJ1-2	CSARVGDGAGEGYTF	TGCAGTGCTAGAGTTGGTGACGGGGCAGGGGAAGGCTACACCTTC
.	few	TRBV7-9	TRBJ2-1	CASSLFDRNEQFF	TGTGCCAGCAGCTTATTCGACCGCAATGAGCAGTTCTTC
.	few	TRBV18	TRBJ1-6	CASSPPETDFSSPLHF	TGTGCCAGCTCACCACCGGAGACGGATTTTAGTTCACCCCTCCACTTT
.	.	TRBV15	TRBJ2-7	CATSSPGRGEQYF	TGTGCCACCAGCAGCCCAGGAAGGGGCGAGCAGTACTTC
.	.	TRBV7-9	TRBJ1-6	CASILDGNSPLHF	TGTGCCAGCATCTTAGATGGAAATTCACCCCTCCACTTT
TRBD2	.	TRBV3-1	TRBJ2-3	CASSQERTSGTDTQYF	TGTGCCAGCAGCCAGGAGCGGACTAGCGGCACAGATACGCAGTATTTT